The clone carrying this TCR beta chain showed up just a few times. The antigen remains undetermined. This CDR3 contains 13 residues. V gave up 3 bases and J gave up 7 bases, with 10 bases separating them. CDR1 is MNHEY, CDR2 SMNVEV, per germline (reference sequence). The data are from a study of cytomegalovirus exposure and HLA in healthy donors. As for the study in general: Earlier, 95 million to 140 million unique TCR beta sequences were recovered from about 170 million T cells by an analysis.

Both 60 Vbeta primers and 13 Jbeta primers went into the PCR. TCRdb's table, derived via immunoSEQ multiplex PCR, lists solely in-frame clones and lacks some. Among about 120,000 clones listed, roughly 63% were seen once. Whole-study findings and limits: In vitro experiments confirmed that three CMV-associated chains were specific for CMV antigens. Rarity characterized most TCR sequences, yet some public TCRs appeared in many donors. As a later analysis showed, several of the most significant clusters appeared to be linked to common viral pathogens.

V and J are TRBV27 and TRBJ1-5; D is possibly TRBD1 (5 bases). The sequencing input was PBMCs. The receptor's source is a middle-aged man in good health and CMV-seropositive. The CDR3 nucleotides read TGTGCCAGCAGTTTCAGGGAACAACAGCCCCAGCATTTT. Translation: CASSFREQQPQHF.